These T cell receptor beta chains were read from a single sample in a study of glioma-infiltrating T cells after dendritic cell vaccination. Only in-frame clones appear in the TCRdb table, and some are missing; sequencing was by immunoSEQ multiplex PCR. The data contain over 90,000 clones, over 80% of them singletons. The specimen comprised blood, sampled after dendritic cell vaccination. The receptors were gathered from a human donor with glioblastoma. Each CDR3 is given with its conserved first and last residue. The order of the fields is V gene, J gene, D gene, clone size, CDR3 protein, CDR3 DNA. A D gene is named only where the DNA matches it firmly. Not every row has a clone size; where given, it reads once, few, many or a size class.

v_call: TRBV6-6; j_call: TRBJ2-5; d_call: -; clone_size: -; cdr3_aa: CASSLGAGETQYF; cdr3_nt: TGTGCCAGCAGTTTAGGAGCTGGGGAGACCCAGTACTTC
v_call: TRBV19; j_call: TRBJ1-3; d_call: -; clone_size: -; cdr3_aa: CASSRIQEGSGNTIYF; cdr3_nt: TGTGCCAGTAGTAGGATACAGGAGGGCTCTGGAAACACCATATATTTT
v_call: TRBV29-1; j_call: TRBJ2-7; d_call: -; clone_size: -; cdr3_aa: CSVWYGDSYEQYF; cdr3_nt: TGCAGCGTTTGGTACGGTGACTCCTACGAGCAGTACTTC
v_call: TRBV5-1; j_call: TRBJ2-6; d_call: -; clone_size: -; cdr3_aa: CASSLVRGSGANVLTF; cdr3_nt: TGCGCCAGCAGCTTGGTTCGGGGATCTGGGGCCAACGTCCTGACTTTC
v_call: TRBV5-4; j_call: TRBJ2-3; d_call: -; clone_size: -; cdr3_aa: CASSTPTGGTDTQYF; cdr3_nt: TGTGCCAGCAGCACCCCGACGGGGGGCACAGATACGCAGTATTTT
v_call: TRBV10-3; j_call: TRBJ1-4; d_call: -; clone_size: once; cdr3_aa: CAISEGQGNEKLFF; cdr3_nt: TGTGCCATCAGTGAGGGTCAGGGGAATGAAAAACTGTTTTTT
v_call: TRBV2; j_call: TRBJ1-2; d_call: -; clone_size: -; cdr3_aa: CASSEGGRVGYTF; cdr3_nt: TGTGCCAGCAGTGAAGGGGGGAGGGTTGGCTACACCTTC
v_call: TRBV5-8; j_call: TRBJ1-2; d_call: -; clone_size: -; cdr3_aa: CASSPMGGGYTF; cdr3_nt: TGTGCCAGCAGCCCGATGGGGGGTGGCTACACCTTC
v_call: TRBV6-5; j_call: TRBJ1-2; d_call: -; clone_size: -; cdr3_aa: CASSYRGVNGYTF; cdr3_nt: TGTGCCAGCAGTTACCGGGGGGTAAATGGCTACACCTTC
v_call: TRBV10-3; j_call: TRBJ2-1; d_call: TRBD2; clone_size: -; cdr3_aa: CAISESTGGSYNEQFF; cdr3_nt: TGTGCCATCAGTGAGTCCACGGGAGGGTCCTACAATGAGCAGTTCTTC
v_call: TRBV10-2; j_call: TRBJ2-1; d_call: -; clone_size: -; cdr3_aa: CASSDFRTTYNEQFF; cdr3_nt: TGCGCCAGCAGTGACTTTCGGACAACCTACAATGAGCAGTTCTTC
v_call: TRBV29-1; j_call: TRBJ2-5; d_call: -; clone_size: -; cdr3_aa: CSVVGGTGGETQYF; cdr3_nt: TGCAGCGTTGTGGGGGGGACAGGCGGGGAGACCCAGTACTTC
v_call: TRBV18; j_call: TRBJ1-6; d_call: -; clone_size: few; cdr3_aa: CASSRDTLPSPLHF; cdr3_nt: TGTGCCAGCTCTCGGGACACCTTGCCTTCACCCCTCCACTTT
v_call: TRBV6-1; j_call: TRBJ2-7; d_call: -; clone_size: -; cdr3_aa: CASSENRIEQYF; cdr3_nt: TGTGCCAGCAGTGAAAACAGGATCGAGCAGTACTTC
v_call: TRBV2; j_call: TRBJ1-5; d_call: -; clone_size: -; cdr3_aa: CASSRDSNQPQHF; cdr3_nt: TGTGCCAGCTCCAGGGATAGCAATCAGCCCCAGCATTTT
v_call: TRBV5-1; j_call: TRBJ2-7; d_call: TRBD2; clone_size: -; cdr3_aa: CASRLAGAMSYEQYF; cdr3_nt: TGCGCCAGCAGACTAGCGGGGGCCATGTCTTACGAGCAGTACTTC
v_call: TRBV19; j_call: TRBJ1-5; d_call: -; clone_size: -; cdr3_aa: CASSKGQKNQPQHF; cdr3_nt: TGTGCCAGTAGTAAAGGACAGAAGAATCAGCCCCAGCATTTT
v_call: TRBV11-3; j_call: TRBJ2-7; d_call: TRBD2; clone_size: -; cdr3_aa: CASSLSGNYEQYF; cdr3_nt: TGTGCCAGCAGCTTGAGCGGGAACTACGAGCAGTACTTC
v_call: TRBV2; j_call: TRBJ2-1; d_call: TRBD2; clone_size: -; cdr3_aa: CASSTPSGRADEQFF; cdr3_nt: TGTGCCAGCAGTACTCCTAGCGGGAGGGCGGATGAGCAGTTCTTC
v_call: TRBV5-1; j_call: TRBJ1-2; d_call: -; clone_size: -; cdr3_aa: CASSGTYRAGYTF; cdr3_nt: TGCGCCAGCAGCGGAACCTACAGGGCTGGCTACACCTTC
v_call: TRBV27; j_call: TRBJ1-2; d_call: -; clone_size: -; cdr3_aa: CASRLTAQPYFNYGYTF; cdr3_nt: TGTGCCAGCAGGTTAACAGCCCAGCCCTATTTTAACTATGGCTACACCTTC
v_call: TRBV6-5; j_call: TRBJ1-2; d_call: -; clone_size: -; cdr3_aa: CASSYQAGPPSRYTF; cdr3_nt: TGTGCCAGCAGTTACCAGGCGGGCCCCCCTTCTCGCTACACCTTC
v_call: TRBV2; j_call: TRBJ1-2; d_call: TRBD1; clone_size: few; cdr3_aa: CASSERGQGRGYTF; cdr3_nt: TGTGCCAGCAGTGAGAGGGGACAGGGTCGGGGCTACACCTTC
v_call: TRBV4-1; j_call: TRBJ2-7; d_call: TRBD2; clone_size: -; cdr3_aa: CASSQGPSGGYEQYF; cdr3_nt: TGCGCCAGCAGCCAAGGCCCTAGCGGTGGATACGAGCAGTACTTC
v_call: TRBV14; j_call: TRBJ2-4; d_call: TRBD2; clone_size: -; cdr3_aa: CASSHSRGVERGTALAKNIQYF; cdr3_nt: TGTGCCAGCAGCCACTCCCGAGGGGTTGAGCGGGGGACTGCACTAGCCAAAAACATTCAGTACTTC
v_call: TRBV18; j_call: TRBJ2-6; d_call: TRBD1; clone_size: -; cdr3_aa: CASSPGQGTPGANVLTF; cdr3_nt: TGTGCCAGCTCACCGGGACAGGGGACCCCTGGGGCCAACGTCCTGACTTTC
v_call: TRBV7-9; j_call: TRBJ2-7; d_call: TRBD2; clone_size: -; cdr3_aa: CASSLVRTSGSFYEQYF; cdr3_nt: TGTGCCAGCAGCTTAGTTCGGACTAGCGGTTCTTTTTACGAGCAGTACTTC
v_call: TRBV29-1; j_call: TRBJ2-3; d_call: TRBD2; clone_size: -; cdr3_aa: CSAQWTSGTDTQYF; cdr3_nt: TGCAGCGCCCAATGGACTAGCGGCACAGATACGCAGTATTTT